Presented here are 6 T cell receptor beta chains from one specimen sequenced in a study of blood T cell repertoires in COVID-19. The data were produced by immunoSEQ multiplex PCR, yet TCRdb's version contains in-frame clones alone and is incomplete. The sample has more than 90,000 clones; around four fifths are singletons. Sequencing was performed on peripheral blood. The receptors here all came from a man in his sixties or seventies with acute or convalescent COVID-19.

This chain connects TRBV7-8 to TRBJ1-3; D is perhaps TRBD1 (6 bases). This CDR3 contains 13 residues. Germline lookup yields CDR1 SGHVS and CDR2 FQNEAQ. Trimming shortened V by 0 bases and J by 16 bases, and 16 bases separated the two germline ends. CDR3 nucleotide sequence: TGTGCCAGCAGCTTAGCAGGGGGTATTATGCTGTATTTT. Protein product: CASSLAGGIMLYF.

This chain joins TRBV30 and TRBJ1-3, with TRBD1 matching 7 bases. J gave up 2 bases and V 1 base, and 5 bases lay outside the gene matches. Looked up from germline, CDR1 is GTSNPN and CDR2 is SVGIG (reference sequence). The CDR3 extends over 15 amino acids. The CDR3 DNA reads TGTGCCTGGAGTGAAGGGGGCTTGGCTGGAAACACCATATATTTT. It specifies CAWSEGGLAGNTIYF.

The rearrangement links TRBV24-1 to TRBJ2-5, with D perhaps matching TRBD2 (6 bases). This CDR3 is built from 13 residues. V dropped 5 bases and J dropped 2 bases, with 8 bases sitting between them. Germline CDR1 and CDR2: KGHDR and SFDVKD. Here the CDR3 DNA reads TGTGCCACCAGTGGGAGGGGACAAGAGACCCAGTACTTC. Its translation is CATSGRGQETQYF.

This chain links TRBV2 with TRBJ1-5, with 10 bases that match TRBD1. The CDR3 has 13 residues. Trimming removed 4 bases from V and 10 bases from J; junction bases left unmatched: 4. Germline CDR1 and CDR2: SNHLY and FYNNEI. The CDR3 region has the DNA TGTGCCAGCAGTGCGGACAGGGGGGAACCCCAGCATTTT. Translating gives CASSADRGEPQHF.

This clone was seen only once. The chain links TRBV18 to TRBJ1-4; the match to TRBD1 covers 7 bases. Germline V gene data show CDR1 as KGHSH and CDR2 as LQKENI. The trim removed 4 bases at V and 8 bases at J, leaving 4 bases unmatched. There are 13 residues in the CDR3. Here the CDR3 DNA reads TGTGCCAGCTCACAGGGGGCTGCCGAAAAACTGTTTTTT. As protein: CASSQGAAEKLFF.

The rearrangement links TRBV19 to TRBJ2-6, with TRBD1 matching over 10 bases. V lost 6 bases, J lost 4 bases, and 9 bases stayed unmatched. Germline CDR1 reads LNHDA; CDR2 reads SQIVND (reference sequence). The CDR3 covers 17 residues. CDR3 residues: CASRNRDRGRGANVLTF. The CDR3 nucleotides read TGTGCCAGTAGGAATCGGGACAGGGGACGAGGGGCCAACGTCCTGACTTTC.